The rows below give T cell receptor beta chains drawn from one sample of a study of T cell responses to AZD1222 COVID-19 vaccine. Profiling relied on immunoSEQ multiplex PCR, and the TCRdb table lists in-frame clones only, not all of them. The sample holds roughly 120,000 clones, around 89% seen once. Source: peripheral blood, taken on day 0 of AZD1222 vaccination. The receptors here all came from an adult in good health. Both conserved end residues are part of each CDR3. The D gene is left open where the match is weak. Only part of the rows carry a size: once, few, many, or a class if the clone is expanded.

J gene,CDR3 length,D gene,clone size,V gene,CDR3 protein,CDR3 DNA
TRBJ1-6,15,NA,NA,TRBV5-1,CASSVQGWGNSPLHF,TGCGCCAGCAGCGTCCAGGGATGGGGGAATTCACCCCTCCACTTT
TRBJ1-1,15,NA,NA,TRBV27,CASSLYPGMNTEAFF,TGTGCCAGCAGTTTATACCCAGGGATGAACACTGAAGCTTTCTTT
TRBJ1-2,15,NA,NA,TRBV5-1,CASSFDGGMGYGYTF,TGCGCCAGCAGCTTCGACGGAGGGATGGGATATGGCTACACCTTC
TRBJ2-1,15,NA,NA,TRBV24-1,CATSQGGSSYNEQFF,TGTGCCACCTCCCAAGGCGGAAGCTCCTACAATGAGCAGTTCTTC
TRBJ2-1,14,TRBD2,NA,TRBV6-2/TRBV6-3,CASSYSGGSNEQFF,TGTGCCAGCAGTTACTCGGGCGGGAGTAATGAGCAGTTCTTC
TRBJ1-3,15,NA,NA,TRBV2,CASSPDRSSGNTIYF,TGTGCCAGCAGTCCCGACAGGAGCTCTGGAAACACCATATATTTT
TRBJ2-1,13,NA,NA,TRBV27,CASSLARYNEQFF,TGTGCCAGCAGTTTAGCCCGTTACAATGAGCAGTTCTTC
TRBJ1-3,14,NA,NA,TRBV12-5,CASGLGDSGNTIYF,TGTGCTAGTGGTTTAGGGGATTCGGGAAACACCATATATTTT
TRBJ2-3,15,TRBD2,NA,TRBV7-8,CASSSTAGDTDTQYF,TGTGCCAGCAGCTCGACTGCGGGGGACACAGATACGCAGTATTTT
TRBJ2-5,14,NA,NA,TRBV9,CASSVEAGYETQYF,TGTGCCAGCAGCGTAGAGGCAGGGTATGAGACCCAGTACTTC
TRBJ1-2,16,NA,NA,TRBV13,CASSVTPQGPGYGYTF,TGTGCCAGCAGCGTTACCCCTCAGGGGCCTGGATATGGCTACACCTTC
TRBJ2-7,17,TRBD1,NA,TRBV5-1,CASSLASATGQSYEQYF,TGCGCCAGCAGCTTGGCCTCTGCGACAGGGCAGTCCTACGAGCAGTACTTC
TRBJ2-3,14,TRBD2,NA,TRBV29-1,CSVSGGKGTDTQYF,TGCAGCGTTTCCGGGGGGAAAGGGACAGATACGCAGTATTTT
TRBJ2-5,16,TRBD2,NA,TRBV10-3,CAISEAPAGGQETQYF,TGTGCCATCAGTGAGGCCCCAGCGGGAGGGCAGGAGACCCAGTACTTC
TRBJ1-2,16,TRBD1,NA,TRBV10-3,CAILPDMAAGGSGYTF,TGTGCCATCCTTCCCGATATGGCGGCAGGGGGCTCTGGCTACACCTTC
TRBJ1-1,14,NA,few,TRBV5-1,CASSPGGGGTEAFF,TGCGCCAGCAGCCCTGGAGGAGGCGGCACTGAAGCTTTCTTT
TRBJ1-2,15,TRBD1,NA,TRBV5-6,CASSWRQGGNYGYTF,TGTGCCAGCAGCTGGCGACAGGGAGGAAACTATGGCTACACCTTC
TRBJ1-4,14,NA,once,TRBV3-1/TRBV3-2,CASSRRATNEKLFF,TGTGCCAGCAGCCGGCGGGCAACTAATGAAAAACTGTTTTTT
TRBJ1-4,14,NA,NA,TRBV19,CASRPRGIREKLFF,TGTGCCAGTAGGCCCAGGGGTATACGTGAAAAACTGTTTTTT
TRBJ2-7,16,TRBD2,NA,TRBV11-2,CASSLDRGLAVHEQYF,TGTGCCAGCAGCTTAGATCGAGGACTAGCAGTGCACGAGCAGTACTTC
TRBJ1-6,16,NA,NA,TRBV19,CASSKGPSSYNSPLHF,TGTGCCAGTAGCAAAGGACCCAGCTCCTATAATTCACCCCTCCACTTT
TRBJ1-2,14,NA,NA,TRBV2,CASSDPPSLYGYTF,TGTGCCAGCAGTGACCCCCCCTCTCTCTATGGCTACACCTTC
TRBJ2-1,16,NA,NA,TRBV7-2,CASSHEGGGRRNEQFF,TGTGCCAGCAGCCACGAAGGGGGGGGCCGTCGGAATGAGCAGTTCTTC
TRBJ1-1,15,NA,NA,TRBV4-1,CASSQDKRETTEAFF,TGCGCCAGCAGCCAAGACAAACGGGAGACAACTGAAGCTTTCTTT
TRBJ2-5,16,NA,NA,TRBV21-1,CASSTKGRGYQETQYF,TGTGCCAGCAGCACAAAGGGGCGGGGGTACCAAGAGACCCAGTACTTC
TRBJ1-1,18,TRBD1,NA,TRBV11-3,CASSLDRVWDRENTEAFF,TGTGCCAGCAGCTTAGATCGCGTGTGGGACAGGGAGAACACTGAAGCTTTCTTT
TRBJ1-3,14,NA,NA,TRBV9,CASSMGHGMDTIYF,TGTGCCAGCAGTATGGGACATGGAATGGACACCATATATTTT
TRBJ2-7,14,NA,NA,TRBV28,CASRSPGGNYEQYF,TGTGCCAGCAGGAGTCCCGGGGGTAACTACGAGCAGTACTTC
TRBJ2-3,15,TRBD1,NA,TRBV5-3,CARSLTGGGADTQYF,TGTGCCAGAAGCTTAACAGGGGGCGGAGCAGATACGCAGTATTTT
TRBJ2-3,15,NA,NA,TRBV6-2/TRBV6-3,CASSYPRQGTDTQYF,TGTGCCAGCAGTTACCCCCGCCAGGGCACAGATACGCAGTATTTT
TRBJ2-2,17,TRBD2,NA,TRBV29-1,CSAGGQREKERTGELFF,TGCAGCGCTGGTGGACAGCGGGAGAAAGAAAGAACCGGGGAGCTGTTTTTT
TRBJ1-1,14,NA,NA,TRBV29-1,CSVKQGRGNTEAFF,TGCAGCGTCAAACAGGGTAGAGGGAACACTGAAGCTTTCTTT
TRBJ2-7,15,NA,once,TRBV2,CASSYRRKGAYEQYF,TGTGCCAGCAGTTACAGGCGAAAAGGTGCCTACGAGCAGTACTTC
TRBJ2-3,15,NA,NA,TRBV6-6,CAVRARVKGTDTQYF,NA
TRBJ2-4,14,TRBD1,NA,TRBV4-2,CASSQDSDRGIQYF,TGTGCCAGCAGCCAAGATTCGGACAGGGGCATTCAGTACTTC
TRBJ1-1,14,NA,once,TRBV7-2,CASSEGARNTEAFF,TGTGCCAGCAGTGAGGGCGCGAGGAACACTGAAGCTTTCTTT
TRBJ2-3,16,TRBD1,once,TRBV18,CASSRDRVLDTDTQYF,TGTGCCAGCTCACGTGACAGGGTATTAGACACAGATACGCAGTATTTT
TRBJ2-3,15,TRBD1,NA,TRBV11-2,CASSSTGASTDTQYF,TGTGCCAGCAGCTCAACAGGGGCAAGCACAGATACGCAGTATTTT
TRBJ2-5,14,TRBD1,NA,TRBV5-4,CASSVQGAGETQYF,TGTGCCAGCAGCGTACAGGGGGCTGGAGAGACCCAGTACTTC
TRBJ1-2,14,NA,once,TRBV7-2,CASSGGGRYGGYTF,TGTGCCAGCAGCGGAGGCGGCCGGTACGGTGGCTACACCTTC
TRBJ1-3,12,NA,NA,TRBV10-1,CASSHSGNTIYF,TGCGCCAGCAGTCACTCTGGAAACACCATATATTTT
TRBJ2-3,16,NA,NA,TRBV4-3,CASSQDGGGQLDTQYF,TGCGCCAGCAGCCAAGATGGGGGGGGACAATTGGATACGCAGTATTTT
TRBJ1-2,11,NA,once,TRBV18,CASSGLYGYTF,TGTGCCAGCTCCGGGCTCTATGGCTACACCTTC
TRBJ2-5,19,TRBD2,few,TRBV19,CASTSTGTSGSPGGETQYF,TGTGCCAGTACATCGACCGGGACTAGCGGTTCCCCCGGTGGGGAGACCCAGTACTTC
TRBJ2-1,15,TRBD2,NA,TRBV7-9,CASSIQLAGGDEQFF,TGTGCCAGCAGCATCCAGCTAGCGGGGGGGGACGAGCAGTTCTTC